One T cell receptor (beta chain) is described in this entry. This entry is derived from a study of PD-L1 blockade in urothelial cancer. Study overall: Specimens of blood held a median count of 141,255 T cells.

This CDR3 comprises 16 residues. Per the germline V gene, CDR1 is GTSNPN and CDR2 is SVGIG (reference sequence). After removal of 3 bases from V and 5 bases from J, the junction contained 8 bases not matched to a gene. The time point denotes: pretreatment peripheral blood. What went into each PCR as a spike was synthetic TCR analog templates. Data came from immunoSEQ multiplex PCR; TCRdb stores just in-frame clones and leaves some out. The data show 43,000 or so clones, around 82% seen once. The chain uses TRBV30 and TRBJ2-5; 14 bases align to TRBD2. The material sequenced was PBMCs, taken around atezolizumab (anti-PD-L1) treatment. The clonotype comes from a man in his sixties with urothelial cancer. The CDR3 sequence: CAWRSGLAGAGETQYF. The CDR3 DNA sequence: TGTGCCTGGAGGTCGGGACTAGCGGGAGCTGGGGAGACCCAGTACTTC.